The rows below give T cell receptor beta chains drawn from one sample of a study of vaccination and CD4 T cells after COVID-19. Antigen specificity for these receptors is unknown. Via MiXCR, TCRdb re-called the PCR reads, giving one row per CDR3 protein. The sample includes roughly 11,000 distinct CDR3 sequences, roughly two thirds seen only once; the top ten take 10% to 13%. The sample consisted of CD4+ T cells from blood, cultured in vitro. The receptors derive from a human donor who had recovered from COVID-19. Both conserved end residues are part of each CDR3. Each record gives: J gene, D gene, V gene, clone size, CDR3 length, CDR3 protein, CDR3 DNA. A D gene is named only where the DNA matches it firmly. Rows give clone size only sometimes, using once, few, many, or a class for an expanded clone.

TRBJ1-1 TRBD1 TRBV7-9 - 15 CASSQQGSPYTEAFF TGTGCCAGCAGCCAACAGGGGAGCCCGTACACTGAAGCTTTCTTT
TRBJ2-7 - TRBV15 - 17 CATSRDLAGRGPGEQYF TGTGCCACCAGCAGAGATCTTGCGGGCCGGGGGCCGGGGGAGCAGTACTTC
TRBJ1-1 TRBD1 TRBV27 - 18 CASSTSPGQGGEGTEAFF TGTGCCAGCAGTACCTCTCCGGGACAGGGGGGTGAGGGTACTGAAGCTTTCTTT
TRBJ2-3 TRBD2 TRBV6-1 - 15 CASRGIAGATDTQYF TGTGCCAGCAGGGGCATAGCGGGGGCCACAGATACGCAGTATTTT
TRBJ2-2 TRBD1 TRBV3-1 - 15 CASRRPTGGTGELFF TGTGCCAGCCGACGCCCCACAGGGGGCACCGGGGAGCTGTTTTTT
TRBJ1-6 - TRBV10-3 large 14 CAISEQPKNSPLHF TGTGCCATCAGTGAACAGCCAAAGAATTCACCCCTCCACTTT
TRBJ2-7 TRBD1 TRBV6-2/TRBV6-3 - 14 CASRTGDRGYEQYF TGTGCCAGCAGGACGGGGGACAGGGGCTACGAGCAGTACTTC
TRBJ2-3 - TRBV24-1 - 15 CATSERGTSTDTQYF TGTGCCACCAGTGAGAGGGGGACTAGCACAGATACGCAGTATTTT
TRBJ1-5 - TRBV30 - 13 CAWNPGSQGAQHF TGTGCCTGGAATCCGGGCTCACAAGGGGCCCAGCATTTT
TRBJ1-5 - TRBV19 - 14 CASRLTAGPQPQHF TGTGCCAGTAGATTGACGGCGGGGCCTCAGCCCCAGCATTTT
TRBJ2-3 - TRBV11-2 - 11 CASSFGRTQYF TGTGCCAGCAGCTTCGGCCGGACGCAGTATTTT
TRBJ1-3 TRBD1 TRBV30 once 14 CAWSQGTGGNTIYF TGTGCCTGGAGTCAAGGGACAGGCGGAAACACCATATATTTT
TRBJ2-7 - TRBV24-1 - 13 CATSDSSGYEQYF TGTGCCACCAGTGATTCGTCAGGCTACGAGCAGTACTTC
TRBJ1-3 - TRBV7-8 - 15 CASRSGTPSGNTIYF TGTGCCAGCAGGTCCGGGACCCCCTCTGGAAACACCATATATTTT
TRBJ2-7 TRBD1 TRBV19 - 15 CASSARQGGFYEQYF TGTGCCAGTAGTGCCCGACAGGGTGGATTCTACGAGCAGTACTTC
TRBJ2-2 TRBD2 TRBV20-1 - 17 CSARVTSGDANTGELFF TGCAGTGCTAGGGTGACTAGCGGGGACGCGAACACCGGGGAGCTGTTTTTT
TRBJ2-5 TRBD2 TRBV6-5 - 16 CASSSGGGPRIETQYF TGTGCCAGCAGTTCTGGCGGGGGGCCGAGGATTGAGACCCAGTACTTC
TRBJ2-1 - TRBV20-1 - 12 CSARDVTNEQFF TGCAGTGCTAGAGATGTTACCAATGAGCAGTTCTTC
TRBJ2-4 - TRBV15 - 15 CATSRGGLEEDIQYF TGTGCCACCAGCAGGGGGGGATTAGAAGAGGATATTCAGTACTTC
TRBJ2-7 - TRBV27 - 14 CASRGSGNSYEQYF TGTGCCAGCAGGGGGAGTGGCAACTCCTACGAGCAGTACTTC
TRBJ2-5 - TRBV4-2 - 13 CASSQPPRETQYF TGTGCCAGCAGCCAACCCCCCCGAGAGACCCAGTACTTC
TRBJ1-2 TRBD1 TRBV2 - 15 CASSAQTGSVYGYTF TGTGCCAGCAGCGCACAGACAGGGTCAGTCTATGGCTACACCTTC
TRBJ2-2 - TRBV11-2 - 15 CASSPPGARTGELFF TGTGCCAGCAGCCCCCCAGGGGCGCGGACCGGGGAGCTGTTTTTT
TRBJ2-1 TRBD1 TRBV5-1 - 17 CASRTGQGQGHYNEQFF TGCGCCAGCAGAACCGGACAGGGACAGGGACATTACAATGAGCAGTTCTTC
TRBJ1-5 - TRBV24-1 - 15 CATSKHMGEGQPQHF TGTGCCACCAGCAAGCACATGGGAGAAGGTCAGCCCCAGCATTTT
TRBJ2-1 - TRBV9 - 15 CASSVEQGKGNEQFF TGTGCCAGCAGCGTAGAACAGGGAAAAGGCAATGAGCAGTTCTTC
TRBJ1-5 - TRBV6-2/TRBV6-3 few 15 CASSHRETSNQPQHF TGTGCCAGCAGTCACCGGGAGACCAGCAATCAGCCCCAGCATTTT
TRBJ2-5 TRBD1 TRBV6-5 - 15 CASSYSGTGRETQYF TGTGCCAGCAGTTACTCAGGGACAGGGAGGGAGACCCAGTACTTC
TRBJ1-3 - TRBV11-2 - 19 CASSLTSRQPPLSGNTIYF TGTGCCAGCAGCTTAACGAGTAGGCAGCCCCCTCTCTCTGGAAACACCATATATTTT
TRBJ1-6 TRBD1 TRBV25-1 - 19 CASNRFSDREASYNSPLHF TGTGCCAGCAACCGATTCTCGGACAGGGAGGCGTCCTATAATTCACCCCTCCACTTT
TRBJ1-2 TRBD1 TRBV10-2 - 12 CASSPGGTGYTF TGCGCCAGCAGCCCAGGGGGGACCGGCTACACCTTC
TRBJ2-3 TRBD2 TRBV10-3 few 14 CAIRGRESTDTQYF TGTGCCATCAGGGGGAGGGAGAGCACAGATACGCAGTATTTT
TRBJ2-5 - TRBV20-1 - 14 CSAKGQSIQETQYF TGCAGTGCTAAAGGACAGAGCATCCAAGAGACCCAGTACTTC
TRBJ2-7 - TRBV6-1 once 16 CASSGKDVDLNYEQYF TGTGCCAGCAGTGGGAAAGACGTTGACCTAAACTACGAGCAGTACTTC
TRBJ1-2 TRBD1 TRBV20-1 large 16 CSALDRGSLYVYGYTF TGCAGTGCTTTGGACAGGGGGAGCCTCTACGTCTATGGCTACACCTTC